This TCR beta chain originates from a study of CD8+ T cells in alopecia areata. cDNA reverse transcribed from extracted RNA served as the sequencing template. Only in-frame clones appear in the TCRdb table, and some are missing; sequencing was by immunoSEQ multiplex PCR. The table includes roughly 200,000 clones, less than 70% detected once. The CDR3 is made up of 14 amino acids. V lost 3 bases, J lost 6 bases, and 12 bases lay in between. Germline assignment: CDR1 LGHNA and CDR2 YSLEER. Specified treatment: oral pan-JAK inhibitor, 5-10 mg twice daily. This TCR was sampled from a human donor with alopecia areata. The material sequenced was CD8+ T cells sorted from blood, taken at week 24, from a patient treated with tofacitinib. The chain combines TRBV4-3 with TRBJ2-1; D could derive from TRBD1 or TRBD2 (5 bases each). The CDR3 is CASSQRGKSNEQFF. In DNA, the CDR3 is TGCGCCAGCAGCCAGAGGGGAAAATCCAATGAGCAGTTCTTC.